One sample yielded the 12 T cell receptor beta chains listed below, sequenced in a study of cytomegalovirus exposure and HLA in healthy donors. PCR was performed using 60 Vbeta and 13 Jbeta primers. TCRdb's table, derived via immunoSEQ multiplex PCR, lists solely in-frame clones and lacks some. The data show some 160,000 clones, approximately 80% seen once. The sample comprised PBMCs. The receptor set was obtained from a woman aged 40 to 55 in good health and CMV-seropositive.

The genes are TRBV27 and TRBJ1-5, with 7 bases fitting TRBD1. The CDR3 length is 14 residues. CDR1 is MNHEY and CDR2 is SMNVEV in the germline V gene (reference sequence). The J segment lost 3 bases and the V segment lost 6 bases, leaving 5 bases of the junction unmatched. CDR3 sequence (DNA): TGTGCCAGCAGCCAACAGGGGTCCAATCAGCCCCAGCATTTT. Translation: CASSQQGSNQPQHF.

J is TRBJ1-1 and V is TRBV2; D is uncertain. Trimming took 7 bases from V and 3 from J, leaving 12 bases between them. The germline V gene has CDR1 SNHLY and CDR2 FYNNEI. The CDR3 has 13 residues. CDR3 amino acids: CASTREFDTEAFF. The CDR3 DNA reads as TGTGCCAGCACCCGGGAGTTCGACACTGAAGCTTTCTTT.

J is TRBJ1-2 and V is TRBV9; 7 bases align to TRBD1. V gave up 4 bases and J gave up 0 bases; unmatched junction bases: 6. The germline gives CDR1 SGDLS, CDR2 YYNGEE. This CDR3 has 15 residues. CDR3: CASSTTGKANYGYTF. The CDR3 region has the DNA TGTGCCAGCAGCACGACAGGGAAGGCTAACTATGGCTACACCTTC.

V gene TRBV6-1 combines with J gene TRBJ2-7; 7 bases agree with TRBD1. This CDR3 is built from 13 residues. Trimming removed 5 bases from V and 1 base from J; junction bases left unmatched: 2. The germline CDR1 and CDR2 sequences are MNHNS and SASEGT. The CDR3 loop is CASSRGQSYEQYF. The DNA of the CDR3 is TGTGCCAGCAGTAGGGGACAGTCCTACGAGCAGTACTTC.

The V gene is TRBV5-1, the J gene TRBJ2-7; a weak D match, TRBD1 (6 bases). Germline-derived CDR1 and CDR2 are SGHRS and YFSETQ. The germline V and J ends were trimmed by 3 bases and 2 bases, with 18 bases remaining between them. The CDR3 extends over 16 amino acids. Here the CDR3 DNA reads TGCGCCAGCAGCTCGCCCCGGGACAATCCTACCTACGAGCAGTACTTC. This translates into CASSSPRDNPTYEQYF.

V and J are TRBV19 and TRBJ1-1, with unresolved D. V was trimmed by 3 bases and J by 4 bases, leaving 9 bases between them. Per the germline V gene, CDR1 is LNHDA and CDR2 is SQIVND (reference sequence). The CDR3 totals 13 residues. CDR3 coding DNA: TGTGCCAGTAGTATGTCTCGGAGCACTGAAGCTTTCTTT. Protein sequence: CASSMSRSTEAFF.

The V call is TRBV27, the J call TRBJ2-7; D possibly corresponds to TRBD2 (7 bases). V lost 2 bases to trimming and J lost 0 bases, with 11 bases between them. The CDR3 runs to 15 residues. The germline gives CDR1 MNHEY, CDR2 SMNVEV (reference sequence). CDR3 residues: CASSLRRGPSYEQYF. In nucleotides, the CDR3 is TGTGCCAGCAGTTTAAGGCGGGGGCCCTCCTACGAGCAGTACTTC.

Remarks on this clone: An end of the junction differs from the germline gene, which may be a read error. The J gene is TRBJ1-2, the V gene TRBV7-8; perhaps TRBD1 as D (6 bases). The germline CDR1 and CDR2 sequences are SGHVS and FQNEAQ. The CDR3 contains 11 residues. This CDR3 is CASSLGQVVAF. For the CDR3, the DNA is TGTGCCAGCAGCTTAGGACAGGTTGTAGCCTTC.

This rearrangement joins TRBV27 to TRBJ1-1; D is perhaps TRBD1 (5 bases). Germline values: CDR1 MNHEY, CDR2 SMNVEV (reference sequence). Trimming took off 5 bases at V and 1 base at J, with 8 bases between the two ends. This CDR3 comprises 13 residues. The CDR3 region has the DNA TGTGCCAGCAGTCGCAGGGAGAACACTGAAGCTTTCTTT. Protein sequence: CASSRRENTEAFF.

This clone was detected a few times. The V call is TRBV11-2, the J call TRBJ2-7; tentatively, D is TRBD2 (5 bases). This CDR3 is built from 13 residues. The V end was cut by 3 bases, the J end by 7 bases, with 13 bases between. Per germline, CDR1 SGHAT and CDR2 FQNNGV. CDR3 DNA: TGTGCCAGCAGCTTCGGGGTCATGATAGAGCAGTACTTC. This sequence encodes CASSFGVMIEQYF.

The CDR3 loop reads CASRAYQGENTEAFF. As DNA, the CDR3 is TGTGCCAGCAGGGCTTACCAGGGGGAGAACACTGAAGCTTTCTTT. The chain is built from TRBV27 and TRBJ1-1, with 7 bases lining up with TRBD1. CDR1 and CDR2 (germline): MNHEY, SMNVEV (reference sequence). Unmatched junction bases numbered 8, after V lost 6 bases and J lost 1 base. The CDR3 is 15 amino acids.

The gene calls are TRBV6-1 and TRBJ2-5, with D perhaps matching TRBD1 (5 bases). V was clipped by 4 bases and J by 5 bases, with 14 bases between them. The CDR3 runs to 14 residues. Per germline, CDR1 MNHNS and CDR2 SASEGT. The CDR3 region is CASSASLGHETQYF. The CDR3 region has the DNA TGTGCCAGCAGTGCGAGCCTGGGGCATGAGACCCAGTACTTC.